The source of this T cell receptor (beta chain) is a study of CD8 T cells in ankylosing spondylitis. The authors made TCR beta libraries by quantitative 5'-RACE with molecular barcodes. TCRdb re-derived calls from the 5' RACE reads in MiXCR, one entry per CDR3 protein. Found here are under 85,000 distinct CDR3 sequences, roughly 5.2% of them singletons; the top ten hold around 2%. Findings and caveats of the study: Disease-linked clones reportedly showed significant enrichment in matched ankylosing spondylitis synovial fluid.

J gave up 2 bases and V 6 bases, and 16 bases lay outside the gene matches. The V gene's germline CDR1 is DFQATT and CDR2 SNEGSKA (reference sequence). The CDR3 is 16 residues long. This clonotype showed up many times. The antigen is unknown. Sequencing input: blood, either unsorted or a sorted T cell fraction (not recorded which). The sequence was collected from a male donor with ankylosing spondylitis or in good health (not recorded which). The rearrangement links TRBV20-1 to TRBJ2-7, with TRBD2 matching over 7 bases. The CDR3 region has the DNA TGCAGTGCAAAACTGTTGGTGGCGGGGGACCCCTACGAGCAGTACTTC. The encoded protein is CSAKLLVAGDPYEQYF.